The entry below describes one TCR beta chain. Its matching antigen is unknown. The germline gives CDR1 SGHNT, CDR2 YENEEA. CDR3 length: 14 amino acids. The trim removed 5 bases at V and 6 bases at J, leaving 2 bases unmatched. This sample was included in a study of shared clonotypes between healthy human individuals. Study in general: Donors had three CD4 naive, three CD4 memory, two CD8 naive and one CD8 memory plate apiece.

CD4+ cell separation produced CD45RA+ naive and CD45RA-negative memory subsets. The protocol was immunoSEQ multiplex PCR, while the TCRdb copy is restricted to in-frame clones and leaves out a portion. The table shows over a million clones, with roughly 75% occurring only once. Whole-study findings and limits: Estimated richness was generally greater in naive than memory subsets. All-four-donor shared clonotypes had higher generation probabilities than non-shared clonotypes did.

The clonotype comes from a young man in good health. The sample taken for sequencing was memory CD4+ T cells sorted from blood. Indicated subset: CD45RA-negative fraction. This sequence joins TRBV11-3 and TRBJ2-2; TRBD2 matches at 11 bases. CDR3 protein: CASSPGLAAGELFF. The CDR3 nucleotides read TGTGCCAGCAGCCCGGGACTAGCGGCCGGGGAGCTGTTTTTT.